The 27 T cell receptor beta chains below come from one sample, sequenced in a study of Graves' ophthalmopathy and Graves' hyperthyroidism. RNA transcripts served as template for amplifying TCR beta CDR3 sequences. Second-round multiplex PCR came after first-round RT-PCR with HTBI primers. TCRdb independently ran MiXCR on the multiplex PCR reads; one entry per CDR3 protein. The data hold hundreds of thousands of distinct CDR3 sequences, with roughly 41% observed a single time. Sequenced: peripheral blood. Receptors were obtained from an adult man with Graves' ophthalmopathy.

This clonotype occurred many times. J is TRBJ1-5 and V is TRBV3-1, with unresolved D. Germline V CDR1 and CDR2: LGHDT, YNNKEL (reference sequence). The CDR3 is made up of 13 amino acids. V lost 1 base, J lost 6 bases, and 7 bases lay in between. CDR3 sequence reads: CASSQGGSQPQHF. The CDR3 DNA follows: TGTGCCAGCAGCCAAGGGGGTAGTCAGCCCCAGCATTTT. Filled out from reference TRBV3-1 and TRBJ1-5, the complete variable domain reads DTAVSQTPKYLVTQMGNDKSIKCEQNLGHDTMYWYKQDSKKFLKIMFSYNNKELIINETVPNRFSPKSPDKAHLNLHINSLELGDSAVYFCASSQGGSQPQHFGDGTRLSIL.

Concerning this clonotype itself: A much bigger clone sits one base away, suggesting this may be a read error. The chain joins TRBV19 to TRBJ1-1; maybe TRBD1 (5 bases). V was shortened by 3 bases and J by 7 bases, with 9 bases between the two germline ends. Germline values: CDR1 LNHDA, CDR2 SQIVND (reference sequence). The CDR3 consists of 12 residues. This CDR3 reads CASSIGGIEAFF. CDR3 in DNA: TGTGCCAGTAGTATTGGGGGTATTGAAGCTTTCTTT.

This clonotype was observed a handful of times. The chain is built from TRBV7-2 and TRBJ2-2; 11 nucleotides agree with TRBD2. CDR3 length: 18 residues. V trimming: 3 bases; J trimming: 5 bases; junction bases outside the gene matches: 11. CDR1 and CDR2 from the germline V gene are SGHTA and FQGNSA. The DNA for the CDR3 is TGTGCCAGCAGCTTGGGGACTAGCGGAGTCCGCGGGACCGGGGAGCTGTTTTTT. It codes for CASSLGTSGVRGTGELFF.

The genes are TRBV7-8 and TRBJ1-2; 8 positions agree with TRBD1. V lost 2 bases, J lost 7 bases, and 9 bases stayed unmatched. The CDR3 extends over 15 amino acids. Germline V gene sequence: CDR1 SGHVS, CDR2 FQNEAQ. The CDR3 here is CASSLSTGVIGGYTF. CDR3 DNA sequence: TGTGCCAGCAGCTTATCGACAGGGGTTATTGGTGGCTACACCTTC.

J is TRBJ2-7 and V is TRBV30; no clear D. Trimming pared 1 base from V and 4 bases from J, leaving 5 bases between. The CDR3 is 11 residues long. The germline gives CDR1 GTSNPN, CDR2 SVGIG (reference sequence). CDR3 coding DNA: TGTGCCTGGAGTGGGGGTTACGAGCAGTACTTC. Translated: CAWSGGYEQYF.

The genes are TRBV2 and TRBJ1-1; 8 bases align to TRBD1. The CDR3 contains 14 residues. Germline V gene lookup returns CDR1 SNHLY and CDR2 FYNNEI. The junction had 5 bases not matched to a gene; V was cut back by 4 bases and J by 4 bases. The CDR3 loop reads CASSAWTGFTEAFF. The CDR3 bases are TGTGCCAGCAGTGCGTGGACAGGGTTCACTGAAGCTTTCTTT.

The J gene is TRBJ2-7, the V gene TRBV13; D gene ambiguous. The CDR3 is made up of 9 amino acids. The germline V and J ends were trimmed by 10 bases and 6 bases, with 7 bases remaining between them. CDR1 and CDR2 (germline): PRHDT, FYEKMQ (reference sequence). This CDR3 reads CAISSEQYF. The CDR3 bases are TGTGCCATTAGCTCCGAGCAGTACTTC. The complete variable domain, with remaining parts taken from reference TRBV13 and TRBJ2-7, reads AAGVIQSPRHLIKEKRETATLKCYPIPRHDTVYWYQQGPGQDPQFLISFYEKMQSDKGSIPDRFSAQQFSDYHSELNMSSLELGDSALYFCAISSEQYFGPGTRLTVT.

At least ten counts were recorded for this clonotype. V gene TRBV20-1 combines with J gene TRBJ1-1; D not certain. The CDR3 contains 13 residues. CDR1 is DFQATT, CDR2 SNEGSKA, per germline (reference sequence). V lost 0 bases, J lost 4 bases, and 9 bases lay in between. The CDR3 sequence: CSARDRPGTEAFF. DNA for the CDR3: TGCAGTGCTAGAGATCGACCGGGCACTGAAGCTTTCTTT.

This clonotype was counted ten times or more. The chain is built from TRBV7-2 and TRBJ2-7; D is uncertain. Trimming removed 0 bases from V and 7 bases from J, with 10 bases in between. The CDR3 is made up of 13 amino acids. The germline V gene encodes CDR1 SGHTA and CDR2 FQGNSA. The CDR3 bases are TGTGCCAGCAGCTTAGCACAGCAATCGGAGCAGTACTTC. Translation: CASSLAQQSEQYF.

This clonotype occurred a few times. The chain is built from TRBV11-2 and TRBJ2-5, with TRBD1 as a possible D gene (5 bases). Trimming removed 6 bases from V and 2 bases from J, with 19 bases in between. The CDR3 loop spans 16 amino acids. Germline V gene sequence: CDR1 SGHAT, CDR2 FQNNGV. The CDR3 nucleotides are TGTGCCAGCAGTCTCTTCAGGGATATTGGGCAAGAGACCCAGTACTTC. Translation gives CASSLFRDIGQETQYF.

Concerning this clonotype: A much more abundant neighbour one base away suggests this may be a read error. This chain connects TRBV20-1 to TRBJ2-5; TRBD1 is a possible D gene (5 bases). V gave up 3 bases and J gave up 1 base, with 12 bases separating them. The CDR3 contains 14 residues. The germline V gene encodes CDR1 DFQATT and CDR2 SNEGSKA (reference sequence). The CDR3 nucleotides read TGCAGTGCTAGGCAGACAGCCCGCCAAGAGACCCAGTACTTC. Translating it yields CSARQTARQETQYF.

This clonotype was seen at least ten times. This chain joins TRBV2 and TRBJ1-4; D remains ambiguous. V was cut by 6 bases and J by 3 bases, with 5 bases left in between. Germline assignment: CDR1 SNHLY and CDR2 FYNNEI. The CDR3 sequence is 12 residues long. CDR3 amino acids: CASRISNEKLFF. The CDR3 DNA reads TGTGCCAGCAGGATTTCTAATGAAAAACTGTTTTTT.

This clonotype was counted only a few times. The rearrangement links TRBV9 to TRBJ1-1, with unresolved D. V gave up 3 bases and J gave up 2 bases, with 8 bases separating them. This CDR3 is 13 amino acids long. CDR1 and CDR2 from the germline V gene are SGDLS and YYNGEE. The CDR3 nucleotides read TGTGCCAGCAGCGGGAGTCTCAACACTGAAGCTTTCTTT. This sequence encodes CASSGSLNTEAFF. Complete variable domain (other parts from reference TRBV9 and TRBJ1-1): DSGVTQTPKHLITATGQRVTLRCSPRSGDLSVYWYQQSLDQGLQFLIQYYNGEERAKGNILERFSAQQFPDLHSELNLSSLELGDSALYFCASSGSLNTEAFFGQGTRLTVV.

This clonotype has ten or more counts. The chain uses TRBV3-1 and TRBJ2-7; perhaps TRBD1 as D (6 bases). V was shortened by 5 bases and J by 0 bases, with 11 bases between the two germline ends. Looked up from germline, CDR1 is LGHDT and CDR2 is YNNKEL (reference sequence). The CDR3 length is 14 residues. CDR3 DNA sequence: TGTGCCAGCAGCAGCCGGGACACCTCCTACGAGCAGTACTTC. It yields the protein CASSSRDTSYEQYF.

This rearrangement joins TRBV15 to TRBJ1-5; the match to TRBD1 covers 9 bases. J was trimmed by 4 bases and V by 3 bases; bases with no gene match: 7. The CDR3 extends over 16 amino acids. Germline V gene lookup returns CDR1 LNHNV and CDR2 YYDKDF (reference sequence). The CDR3 is CATSSERQGENQPQHF. The CDR3 DNA reads as TGTGCCACCAGCAGTGAAAGACAGGGGGAGAATCAGCCCCAGCATTTT. Full variable domain (remainder filled in from reference TRBV15 and TRBJ1-5): DAMVIQNPRYQVTQFGKPVTLSCSQTLNHNVMYWYQQKSSQAPKLLFHYYDKDFNNEADTPDNFQSRRPNTSFCFLDIRSPGLGDTAMYLCATSSERQGENQPQHFGDGTRLSIL.

This clonotype was recorded many times. The chain joins TRBV7-9 to TRBJ1-1; D not resolved. This CDR3 has 16 residues. Germline values: CDR1 SEHNR, CDR2 FQNEAQ (reference sequence). Trimming removed 5 bases from V and 3 bases from J, with 19 bases in between. The CDR3 nucleotides are TGTGCCAGCAGCCCCGGGCTAGAAGAAGGTGACACTGAAGCTTTCTTT. This codes for CASSPGLEEGDTEAFF.

This clonotype was detected ten times or more. The J gene is TRBJ1-5, the V gene TRBV20-1; 9 nucleotides agree with TRBD1. V lost 1 base, J lost 3 bases, and 4 bases stayed unmatched. This CDR3 has 15 amino acids. CDR1 is DFQATT and CDR2 is SNEGSKA in the germline V gene (reference sequence). The CDR3 bases are TGCAGTGCTAGAGGGGACAGGGCTTCCAATCAGCCCCAGCATTTT. Protein product: CSARGDRASNQPQHF.

The genes are TRBV15 and TRBJ1-5; D not resolved. The CDR3 has 13 amino acids. Germline V gene lookup returns CDR1 LNHNV and CDR2 YYDKDF (reference sequence). V shed 1 base and J shed 4 bases, with 5 bases lying between them. The DNA of the CDR3 is TGTGCCACCAGCAGAGGTAGGAATCAGCCCCAGCATTTT. This sequence encodes CATSRGRNQPQHF.

In DNA, the CDR3 is TGCAGTGCTAGAGATACAGGGTTTGATCAGCCCCAGCATTTT. This codes for CSARDTGFDQPQHF. V and J are TRBV20-1 and TRBJ1-5; D may be TRBD1 (6 bases). V lost 0 bases and J lost 5, with 11 bases in between. From germline, CDR1 is DFQATT and CDR2 SNEGSKA (reference sequence). The CDR3 extends over 14 amino acids.

This chain connects TRBV10-3 to TRBJ1-4; 9 nucleotides align to TRBD1. The CDR3 is made up of 14 amino acids. Germline values: CDR1 ENHRY, CDR2 SYGVKD. J lost 7 bases, V lost 6 bases, and 6 bases had no gene match. The chain's CDR3 is CAIRTGTGPEKLFF. The DNA of the CDR3 is TGTGCCATCAGGACCGGGACAGGGCCTGAAAAACTGTTTTTT.

Ten or more counts support this clonotype. This chain connects TRBV19 to TRBJ2-6; D call uncertain. CDR3 length equals 12 residues. V was clipped by 5 bases and J by 5 bases, with 4 bases between them. Per the germline V gene, CDR1 is LNHDA and CDR2 is SQIVND (reference sequence). The CDR3 sequence: CASSLRANVLTF. CDR3 DNA: TGTGCCAGTAGTTTGAGGGCCAACGTCCTGACTTTC.

In this sample, this clonotype turned up many times. V usage is TRBV15 and J usage is TRBJ1-4; 9 bases map to TRBD1. This CDR3 spans 14 amino acids. CDR1 and CDR2 (germline): LNHNV, YYDKDF (reference sequence). With 5 bases clipped from V and 7 bases from J, the junction kept 5 bases outside the gene matches. The CDR3 region has the DNA TGTGCCACCAGCCCCGGGACAGGGACTGAAAAACTGTTTTTT. This codes for CATSPGTGTEKLFF.

The chain couples TRBV5-1 to TRBJ2-7, with 8 bases fitting TRBD1. The germline V gene encodes CDR1 SGHRS and CDR2 YFSETQ. This CDR3 region has 16 residues. V shed 4 bases, J shed 1 base, and the junction held 10 bases outside the gene matches. The CDR3, as DNA: TGCGCCAGCAGCCCCCTAAGCCGGACAGGGTCCTACGAGCAGTACTTC. Translated, it gives CASSPLSRTGSYEQYF.

This clonotype was observed a handful of times. The V gene is TRBV24-1, the J gene TRBJ2-2; D may be TRBD2 (6 bases). This CDR3 spans 15 amino acids. V dropped 9 bases and J dropped 1 base, with 14 bases sitting between them. CDR1 KGHDR and CDR2 SFDVKD come from the germline V gene. This CDR3 reads CATGSAGQNTGELFF. The CDR3 DNA is TGTGCCACCGGATCGGCGGGGCAGAACACCGGGGAGCTGTTTTTT.

In its sample, this clonotype was seen many times. The chain recombines TRBV25-1 with TRBJ1-5, with D maybe TRBD1 (6 bases). Trimming took 1 base from V and 4 from J, leaving 11 bases between them. This CDR3 region has 15 residues. Germline V gene data show CDR1 as MGHDK and CDR2 as SYGVNS. The CDR3 DNA reads TGTGCCAGCAGTGAATTTGCAGGGGCAAATCAGCCCCAGCATTTT. Amino acids: CASSEFAGANQPQHF. The whole variable domain, remainder taken from reference TRBV25-1 and TRBJ1-5, is EADIYQTPRYLVIGTGKKITLECSQTMGHDKMYWYQQDPGMELHLIHYSYGVNSTEKGDLSSESTVSRIRTEHFPLTLESARPSHTSQYLCASSEFAGANQPQHFGDGTRLSIL.

The CDR3 nucleotides are TGTGCCAGCAGCAGACAGGGGATCCGCGAGCAGTACTTC. This gives the protein CASSRQGIREQYF. The chain carries TRBV7-8 and TRBJ2-7; 8 bases agree with TRBD1. The CDR3 runs to 13 residues. Germline assignment: CDR1 SGHVS and CDR2 FQNEAQ. V was clipped by 5 bases and J by 6 bases; unmatched bases: 6.

The chain joins TRBV15 to TRBJ2-5; 11 bases align to TRBD1. The CDR3 runs 16 residues. The germline V gene encodes CDR1 LNHNV and CDR2 YYDKDF (reference sequence). Losses at the gene ends were 3 bases for V and 4 bases for J; bases not matched to a gene: 7. The CDR3 nucleotides are TGTGCCACCAGCAGCCTGGGACAGGGGGTCGGAGAGACCCAGTACTTC. Translation: CATSSLGQGVGETQYF.